This record looks at one TCR beta chain sequence and its context. The length of the CDR3 is 16 residues. V lost 4 bases to trimming and J lost 1 base, with 12 bases between them. In germline, CDR1 is SGHRS, CDR2 YFSETQ. This table comes from immunoSEQ multiplex PCR, and its TCRdb copy is limited to in-frame clones, with some not included. Of about 170,000 clones detected, around 83% appear once; the ten largest clones hold 12% to 15%. This sample is drawn from a study of blood T cell repertoires in COVID-19. The chain is built from TRBV5-1 and TRBJ2-6, with D maybe TRBD1 (6 bases). The receptor's source is a man in his forties or fifties who had recovered from COVID-19. Source material: PBMCs or T cells enriched from blood (not recorded which). The CDR3 DNA reads TGCGCCAGCAGCCTACAGGGAGCTTCTGGGGCCAACGTCCTGACTTTC. This encodes CASSLQGASGANVLTF.